Below are 24 T cell receptor beta chains sequenced from a single sample in a study of blood T cell repertoires in COVID-19. Here immunoSEQ multiplex PCR was the method, and the copy in TCRdb shows in-frame clones only, minus some. The sample consists of approximately 300,000 clones, roughly 88% of them appearing once. Source material: peripheral blood. The receptors were gathered from a woman in her forties or fifties with acute or convalescent COVID-19.

The chain links TRBV5-1 to TRBJ2-5, with TRBD2 identical over 9 bases. This CDR3 contains 15 residues. Trimming at V came to 3 bases and at J to 2 bases, leaving 5 bases not matched to a gene. Germline assignment: CDR1 SGHRS and CDR2 YFSETQ. This CDR3 reads CASSSLAGDQETQYF. CDR3 nucleotide sequence: TGCGCCAGCAGCTCCTTAGCGGGAGATCAAGAGACCCAGTACTTC.

The V and J genes are TRBV5-1 and TRBJ2-3, with TRBD2 as a possible D gene (5 bases). The ends were cut back, 5 bases at V and 3 bases at J, with 7 bases in the middle. Germline V gene lookup returns CDR1 SGHRS and CDR2 YFSETQ. This CDR3 spans 12 amino acids. CDR3 in DNA: TGCGCCAGCAGAAGGGAGACAGATACGCAGTATTTT. Translation gives CASRRETDTQYF.

The rearrangement joins TRBV5-6 to TRBJ2-7, with TRBD2 identical over 12 bases. The CDR3 is 16 residues long. The germline gives CDR1 SGHDT, CDR2 YYEEEE. V trimming: 4 bases; J trimming: 6 bases; junction bases outside the gene matches: 11. The CDR3: CASSPSTSGRRGEQYF. The CDR3, as DNA: TGTGCCAGCAGCCCCTCGACTAGCGGGAGACGGGGCGAGCAGTACTTC. Drawing the rest from reference TRBV5-6 and TRBJ2-7, the complete variable domain is DAGVTQSPTHLIKTRGQQVTLRCSPKSGHDTVSWYQQALGQGPQFIFQYYEEEERQRGNFPDRFSGHQFPNYSSELNVNALLLGDSALYLCASSPSTSGRRGEQYFGPGTRLTVT.

This sequence joins TRBV7-3 and TRBJ1-2; weak D call: TRBD1 (6 bases). The V and J ends lost 0 bases and 0 bases respectively, with 17 bases between them. Germline CDR1 is SGHTA and CDR2 is FQGTGA. The CDR3 is 18 residues long. The CDR3 DNA follows: TGTGCCAGCAGCTTAACGGGCAGGGGAACCCTTTCTAACTATGGCTACACCTTC. This codes for CASSLTGRGTLSNYGYTF. Based on the CDR3 plus reference TRBV7-3 and TRBJ1-2, the full variable domain is GAGVSQTPSNKVTEKGKYVELRCDPISGHTALYWYRQSLGQGPEFLIYFQGTGAADDSGLPNDRFFAVRPEGSVSTLKIQRTERGDSAVYLCASSLTGRGTLSNYGYTFGSGTRLTVV.

The genes are TRBV4-3 and TRBJ1-5, with 7 bases identical to TRBD1. V was pared by 0 bases and J by 7 bases, with 6 bases of the junction left unmatched. The CDR3 is made up of 15 amino acids. The V gene's germline CDR1 is LGHNA and CDR2 YSLEER. The CDR3 DNA sequence: TGCGCCAGCAGCCAAGAGAACAGGGGCGGGCAGCCCCAGCATTTT. Protein: CASSQENRGGQPQHF.

This clone has just a few counts. The J gene is TRBJ2-3, the V gene TRBV28; weak D call: TRBD1 (6 bases). With 6 bases removed from V and 0 bases from J, the gap between germline ends came to 7 bases. This CDR3 has 13 residues. The V gene's germline CDR1 is MDHEN and CDR2 SYDVKM. CDR3 DNA: TGTGCCAGCAGACAGGGAAGCACAGATACGCAGTATTTT. This codes for CASRQGSTDTQYF.

The chain couples TRBV3-1 (or the pseudogene TRBV3-2) to TRBJ1-1, with D possibly being TRBD1 (5 bases). The CDR3 consists of 15 residues. Per the germline V gene, CDR1 is LGHDT and CDR2 is YNNKEL (reference sequence). The germline V and J ends were trimmed by 0 bases and 1 base, with 9 bases remaining between them. The CDR3 loop reads CASSQDPRANTEAFF. In nucleotides, the CDR3 is TGTGCCAGCAGCCAAGACCCCAGGGCGAACACTGAAGCTTTCTTT.

This chain uses TRBV19 with TRBJ2-3, with 9 bases matching TRBD2. This CDR3 is 16 amino acids long. Germline CDR1 and CDR2: LNHDA and SQIVND (reference sequence). The V segment lost 5 bases and the J segment 3 bases; nucleotides outside the gene matches: 9. CDR3 protein: CASSPPGTSITDTQYF. The DNA of the CDR3 is TGTGCCAGTAGTCCCCCCGGGACTAGCATTACAGATACGCAGTATTTT.

The chain links TRBV6-2 or TRBV6-3 to TRBJ1-2; 10 positions match TRBD1. Unmatched junction bases numbered 5, after V lost 6 bases and J lost 7 bases. The CDR3 is made up of 13 amino acids. Germline assignment: CDR1 MNHEY and CDR2 SVGEGT. In nucleotides, the CDR3 is TGTGCCAGCAGCCTTGACAGGGGGCTTGGCTACACCTTC. It yields the protein CASSLDRGLGYTF.

The V gene is TRBV28, the J gene TRBJ1-5; 7 bases match TRBD1. V lost 6 bases, J lost 4 bases, and 9 bases stayed unmatched. CDR1 is MDHEN and CDR2 is SYDVKM in the germline V gene. This CDR3 comprises 15 residues. The CDR3 DNA sequence: TGTGCCAGCAGCCTAAGGGGGCGCGGTAATCAGCCCCAGCATTTT. Its protein is CASSLRGRGNQPQHF.

The chain has TRBV6-5 and TRBJ2-7; TRBD2 matches at 10 bases. Germline values: CDR1 MNHEY, CDR2 SVGAGI. V gave up 7 bases and J gave up 3 bases; unmatched junction bases: 6. This CDR3 comprises 14 residues. CDR3 bases: TGTGCCAGCACTCCTAGCGGGAGCTTCTACGAGCAGTACTTC. It specifies CASTPSGSFYEQYF.

The genes are TRBV7-9 and TRBJ2-2; D unclear. The CDR3 is made up of 15 amino acids. Germline CDR1 and CDR2: SEHNR and FQNEAQ (reference sequence). Between the trimmed V and J ends, which lost 5 bases and 4 bases, there was a span of 14 bases. CDR3 residues: CASSPRLGPTGELFF. CDR3 bases: TGTGCCAGCAGCCCCCGACTGGGTCCCACCGGGGAGCTGTTTTTT. Complete variable domain (other parts from reference TRBV7-9 and TRBJ2-2): DTGVSQNPRHKITKRGQNVTFRCDPISEHNRLYWYRQTLGQGPEFLTYFQNEAQLEKSRLLSDRFSAERPKGSFSTLEIQRTEQGDSAMYLCASSPRLGPTGELFFGEGSRLTVL.

V usage is TRBV28 and J usage is TRBJ2-7; D may be TRBD1 (7 bases). This CDR3 has 14 amino acids. V lost 8 bases and J 3 bases, leaving 17 bases between the germline ends. In germline, CDR1 is MDHEN, CDR2 SYDVKM. CDR3 sequence: CASGSGGIIYEQYF. The CDR3 DNA reads as TGTGCCAGCGGATCAGGGGGGATCATCTACGAGCAGTACTTC.

The chain links TRBV7-9 to TRBJ2-3; 10 nucleotides agree with TRBD2. The CDR3 covers 15 residues. Looked up from germline, CDR1 is SEHNR and CDR2 is FQNEAQ (reference sequence). The J segment lost 4 bases and the V segment lost 5 bases, leaving 6 bases of the junction unmatched. CDR3 nucleotides: TGTGCCAGCAGCCCTAGCGGGAGTGGTTCAGATACGCAGTATTTT. Protein sequence: CASSPSGSGSDTQYF.

The rearrangement uses TRBV7-3 and TRBJ1-1; no firm D call. V lost 6 bases, J lost 1 base, and 9 bases lay in between. This CDR3 has 13 amino acids. In germline, CDR1 is SGHTA, CDR2 FQGTGA. For the CDR3, the DNA is TGTGCCAGCAGGGATCCAGGGAACACTGAAGCTTTCTTT. Protein product: CASRDPGNTEAFF.

This sequence joins TRBV7-3 and TRBJ2-2; 7 positions agree with TRBD2. Looked up from germline, CDR1 is SGHTA and CDR2 is FQGTGA. The junction had 7 bases not matched to a gene; V was cut back by 6 bases and J by 0 bases. The CDR3 covers 16 residues. The CDR3 region has the DNA TGTGCCAGCAGACCGGGAGGAGTGCCGAACACCGGGGAGCTGTTTTTT. Translation gives CASRPGGVPNTGELFF.

V usage is TRBV27 and J usage is TRBJ2-7; 12 nucleotides match TRBD2. V lost 4 bases and J lost 1; bases outside the gene matches: 8. This CDR3 is built from 17 residues. Germline V CDR1 and CDR2: MNHEY, SMNVEV (reference sequence). For the CDR3, the DNA is TGTGCCAGCAGTTCCAGGGCTAGCGGGAGGGCGTCCTACGAGCAGTACTTC. Translation gives CASSSRASGRASYEQYF.

The chain uses TRBV14 and TRBJ2-1; no clear D gene. CDR1 is SGHDN, CDR2 FVKESK, per germline. The CDR3 runs to 15 residues. The V end lost 0 bases, the J end lost 1 base, and 7 bases lay between the germline ends. The chain's CDR3 is CASSQDQASYNEQFF. Written as DNA, the CDR3 is TGTGCCAGCAGCCAAGATCAAGCATCCTACAATGAGCAGTTCTTC.

V usage is TRBV6-5 and J usage is TRBJ2-3; tentatively, D is TRBD2 (6 bases). This CDR3 has 15 residues. V was pared by 6 bases and J by 5 bases, with 18 bases between. CDR1 and CDR2 from the germline V gene are MNHEY and SVGAGI. The CDR3 here is CASRRTTIPEDTQYF. CDR3 DNA sequence: TGTGCCAGCAGAAGGACTACCATTCCGGAAGATACGCAGTATTTT.

CDR3 sequence reads: CASSPGIEYNSPLHF. For the CDR3, the DNA is TGTGCCAGCAGCCCGGGTATAGAGTATAATTCACCCCTCCACTTT. The chain links TRBV11-2 to TRBJ1-6; D is unclear. This CDR3 has 15 residues. From germline, CDR1 is SGHAT and CDR2 FQNNGV. V gave up 5 bases and J gave up 4 bases, with 12 bases separating them. Together with reference TRBV11-2 and TRBJ1-6, the CDR3 gives the full variable domain: EAGVAQSPRYKIIEKRQSVAFWCNPISGHATLYWYQQILGQGPKLLIQFQNNGVVDDSQLPKDRFSAERLKGVDSTLKIQPAKLEDSAVYLCASSPGIEYNSPLHFGNGTRLTVT.

The chain combines TRBV11-1 with TRBJ1-3; D remains unclear. Germline CDR1 and CDR2: SGHAT and FQDESV (reference sequence). With 3 bases removed from V and 0 bases from J, the gap between germline ends came to 9 bases. This CDR3 contains 15 residues. CDR3 bases: TGTGCCAGCAGCTTGCTTGACACCTCTGGAAACACCATATATTTT. Encoded protein: CASSLLDTSGNTIYF.

The rearrangement links TRBV7-6 to TRBJ1-1; D possibly corresponds to TRBD1 (5 bases). The length of the CDR3 is 13 residues. V gave up 3 bases and J gave up 5 bases, with 10 bases separating them. The V gene's germline CDR1 is SGHVS and CDR2 FNYEAQ. The CDR3 reads CASSFSGQTEAFF. The CDR3 DNA is TGTGCCAGCAGCTTTTCTGGACAAACTGAAGCTTTCTTT.

This sequence joins TRBV28 and TRBJ1-1; D unclear. The CDR3 extends over 13 amino acids. The germline CDR1 and CDR2 sequences are MDHEN and SYDVKM. V lost 6 bases and J 7 bases, leaving 15 bases between the germline ends. CDR3 region: CASSIQPRFEAFF. Written as DNA, the CDR3 is TGTGCCAGCAGCATCCAACCTAGGTTTGAAGCTTTCTTT.

This clone was counted between two and nine times. In nucleotides, the CDR3 is TGTGCCAGCAGACGCCAGGGGACCGGGGAGCTGTTTTTT. Translated, it gives CASRRQGTGELFF. The J gene is TRBJ2-2, the V gene TRBV27; the D gene is possibly TRBD1 (6 bases). Trimming pared 6 bases from V and 5 bases from J, leaving 10 bases between. The CDR3 is 13 residues long. The germline V gene encodes CDR1 MNHEY and CDR2 SMNVEV (reference sequence).